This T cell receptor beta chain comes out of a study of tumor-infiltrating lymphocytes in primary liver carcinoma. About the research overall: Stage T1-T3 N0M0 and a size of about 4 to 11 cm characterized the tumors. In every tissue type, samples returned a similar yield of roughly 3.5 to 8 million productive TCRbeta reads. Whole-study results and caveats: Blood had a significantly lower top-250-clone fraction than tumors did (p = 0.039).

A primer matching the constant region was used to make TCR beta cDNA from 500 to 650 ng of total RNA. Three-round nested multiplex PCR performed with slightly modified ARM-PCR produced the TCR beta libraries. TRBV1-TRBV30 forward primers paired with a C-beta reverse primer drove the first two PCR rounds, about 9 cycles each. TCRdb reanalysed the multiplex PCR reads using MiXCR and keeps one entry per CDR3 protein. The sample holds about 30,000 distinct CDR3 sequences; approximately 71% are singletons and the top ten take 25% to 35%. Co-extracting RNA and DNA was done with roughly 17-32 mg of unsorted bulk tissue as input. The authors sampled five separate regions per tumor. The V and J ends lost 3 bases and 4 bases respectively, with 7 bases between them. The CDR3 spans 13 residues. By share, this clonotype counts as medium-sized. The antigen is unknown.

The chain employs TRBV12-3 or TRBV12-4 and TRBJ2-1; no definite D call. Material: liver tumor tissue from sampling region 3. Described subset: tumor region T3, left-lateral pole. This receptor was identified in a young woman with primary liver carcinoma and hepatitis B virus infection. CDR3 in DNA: TGTGCCAGCAGTTTGGGGTGGTACAATGAGCAGTTCTTC. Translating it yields CASSLGWYNEQFF.